Below, 12 T cell receptor beta chains from the same sample are listed, as sequenced in a study of T cell repertoires in cytomegalovirus infection. TCRdb itself ran the reads through MiXCR, one entry per CDR3 protein. The sample includes around 43,000 distinct CDR3 sequences, roughly 22% seen only once; the top ten take about 18%. These receptors lack a known antigen. The sequencing input was PBMCs, sequenced either directly or after in vitro stimulation (not recorded which). The receptors were sampled from a human donor in good health (CMV status not recorded). Some clones in this sample may be carry-over from other donors' samples.

A remark on this clonotype: This may come from a read error, since a much larger clone is one base off. The J gene is TRBJ1-3, the V gene TRBV25-1; the D is unclear. CDR1 and CDR2 (germline): MGHDK, SYGVNS. The length of the CDR3 is 13 residues. The germline V and J ends were trimmed by 4 bases and 0 bases, with 4 bases remaining between them. CDR3 in amino acids: CASSVSSGNTIYF. CDR3 bases: TGTGCCAGCAGTGTCAGCTCTGGAAACACCATATATTTT.

The rearrangement joins TRBV5-1 to TRBJ2-5; TRBD1 aligns across 7 bases. The CDR3 contains 17 residues. The germline V gene encodes CDR1 SGHRS and CDR2 YFSETQ. The junction had 13 bases not matched to a gene; V was cut back by 1 base and J by 4 bases. CDR3 coding DNA: TGCGCCAGCAGCTTGCACAGGGGATTAAGGGTGGGAGAGACCCAGTACTTC. Residues: CASSLHRGLRVGETQYF.

The chain has TRBV18 and TRBJ2-1; TRBD2 aligns across 7 bases. Trimming took 3 bases from V and 12 from J; bases not matched to a gene: 11. The germline gives CDR1 KGHSH, CDR2 LQKENI. CDR3 length: 14 residues. The CDR3: CASSPPGGLGGQFF. The CDR3 DNA follows: TGTGCCAGCTCACCGCCGGGAGGACTAGGCGGGCAGTTCTTC.

Concerning this clonotype: Given a much more abundant clone one base away, this may be a read error. Because it lacks the conserved phenylalanine or tryptophan at the end, this CDR3 is likely a read error. CDR3 nucleotides: TGTGCCAGCTCACCACTTGAGGGAGGCACAGATACGCAGTATTAT. Translating it yields CASSPLEGGTDTQYY. The V and J genes are TRBV18 and TRBJ2-3, with D tentatively TRBD2 (5 bases). Germline CDR1 is KGHSH and CDR2 is LQKENI. The CDR3 extends over 15 amino acids. Trimming stripped 1 base from V and 1 base from J, with 9 bases between.

The chain employs TRBV7-9 and TRBJ2-1, with 10 bases that match TRBD1. CDR1 and CDR2 from the germline V gene are SEHNR and FQNEAQ (reference sequence). V dropped 4 bases and J dropped 10; count of bases not matched to a gene: 10. The CDR3 runs to 15 residues. This chain's CDR3 is CASSSARTGGSEQFF. In DNA form, the CDR3 reads TGTGCCAGCAGCTCTGCAAGGACAGGGGGATCCGAGCAGTTCTTC. Looking up the rest from reference TRBV7-9 and TRBJ2-1 gives the full variable domain: DTGVSQNPRHKITKRGQNVTFRCDPISEHNRLYWYRQTLGQGPEFLTYFQNEAQLEKSRLLSDRFSAERPKGSFSTLEIQRTEQGDSAMYLCASSSARTGGSEQFFGPGTRLTVL.

This clonotype was seen repeatedly, ten times or more. The chain couples TRBV7-7 to TRBJ2-5; 8 positions match TRBD1. The germline CDR1 and CDR2 sequences are SSHAT and FNYEAQ (reference sequence). The junction had 1 base not matched to a gene; V was cut back by 5 bases and J by 2 bases. There are 13 residues in the CDR3. The CDR3 DNA follows: TGTGCCAGCAGCCGGGACAGGCAAGAGACCCAGTACTTC. Translated, it gives CASSRDRQETQYF.

This clonotype appeared many times. This rearrangement joins TRBV7-6 to TRBJ2-5, with D possibly called TRBD1 or TRBD2 (5 bases each). V was cut by 5 bases and J by 5 bases, with 21 bases left in between. The CDR3 extends over 16 amino acids. The V gene's germline CDR1 is SGHVS and CDR2 FNYEAQ. The CDR3, as DNA: TGTGCCAGCAGCCGCTTTGGGGACCCCATGCGTGAGACCCAGTACTTC. This encodes CASSRFGDPMRETQYF.

The chain is built from TRBV7-9 and TRBJ1-1; tentatively, D is TRBD1 (5 bases). Germline V CDR1 and CDR2: SEHNR, FQNEAQ (reference sequence). CDR3 length: 14 amino acids. V lost 4 bases and J 8 bases, leaving 17 bases between the germline ends. The CDR3: CASSSRDSPKEAFF. DNA for the CDR3: TGTGCCAGCAGCTCCCGGGACTCCCCGAAGGAAGCTTTCTTT.

This clonotype was counted a few times. This sequence joins TRBV19 and TRBJ2-2; no reliable D call. CDR1 and CDR2 from the germline V gene are LNHDA and SQIVND (reference sequence). The CDR3 runs to 14 residues. Trimming stripped 5 bases from V and 7 bases from J, with 14 bases between. CDR3 amino acids: CASSLVVAIGELFF. CDR3 in DNA: TGTGCCAGTAGTTTAGTGGTTGCCATCGGGGAGCTGTTTTTT. Complete variable domain (other parts from reference TRBV19 and TRBJ2-2): DGGITQSPKYLFRKEGQNVTLSCEQNLNHDAMYWYRQDPGQGLRLIYYSQIVNDFQKGDIAEGYSVSREKKESFPLTVTSAQKNPTAFYLCASSLVVAIGELFFGEGSRLTVL.

V and J are TRBV12-3 or TRBV12-4 and TRBJ2-7, with 10 positions matching TRBD1. The junction had 13 bases not matched to a gene; V was cut back by 3 bases and J by 5 bases. This CDR3 is built from 17 residues. The CDR3: CASSFTTSTGGGHEQYF. The CDR3 bases are TGTGCCAGCAGTTTCACTACCTCGACAGGGGGCGGTCACGAGCAGTACTTC.

The chain employs TRBV2 and TRBJ2-1; TRBD2 might be the D (6 bases). V gave up 4 bases and J gave up 9 bases, with 10 bases separating them. This CDR3 is built from 12 residues. Per the germline V gene, CDR1 is SNHLY and CDR2 is FYNNEI. CDR3 residues: CASSGVGGEQFF. The DNA for the CDR3 is TGTGCCAGCAGTGGCGTCGGGGGTGAGCAGTTCTTC.

The CDR3 sequence is CASSASGTSYNEQFF. The CDR3 DNA follows: TGTGCCAGCAGCGCGAGCGGAACCTCCTACAATGAGCAGTTCTTC. V usage is TRBV9 and J usage is TRBJ2-1; tentative D call: TRBD2 (5 bases). This CDR3 is 15 amino acids long. In germline, CDR1 is SGDLS, CDR2 YYNGEE. The ends were cut back, 3 bases at V and 0 bases at J, with 10 bases in the middle.